Listed below are T cell receptor beta chains from one sample, sequenced in a study of T cell changes during pregnancy in multiple sclerosis. TCRdb's table, derived via immunoSEQ multiplex PCR, lists solely in-frame clones and lacks some. Among about 40,000 clones listed, 75% to 90% were seen once. This sample comprised peripheral blood, obtained in the first trimester of pregnancy. These TCRs come from a female donor in good health, enrolled as a control in a pregnancy study. The CDR3 runs from the conserved cysteine through the conserved F or W. The order of the fields is D gene, V gene, J gene, clone size, CDR3 DNA, CDR3 protein. A D gene is named only where the DNA matches it firmly. Rows give clone size only sometimes, using once, few, many, or a class for an expanded clone.

TRBD1	TRBV7-9	TRBJ2-3	-	TGTGCCAGCACCCCCGCACGAGGGGGCGGAAGCACAGATACGCAGTATTTT	CASTPARGGGSTDTQYF
-	TRBV30	TRBJ1-2	-	TGTGCCTGGAGCCCGGTCGAACGTGGCTACACCTTC	CAWSPVERGYTF
-	TRBV18	TRBJ2-6	-	TGTGCCAGCTCACCTCCCCGCGTGAATCCCTATTCTGGGGCCAACGTCCTGACTTTC	CASSPPRVNPYSGANVLTF
-	TRBV28	TRBJ1-2	-	TGTGCCAGCAGTTTACTACAGGGAAACTATGGCTACACCTTC	CASSLLQGNYGYTF
-	TRBV5-1	TRBJ2-7	-	TGCGCCAGCAGCCGCGACAGCTACGAGCAGTACTTC	CASSRDSYEQYF
-	TRBV9	TRBJ1-1	-	TGTGCCAGCAGCGTCCTGAGCCGGGGAGGAGACGAAGCTTTCTTT	CASSVLSRGGDEAFF
TRBD1	TRBV28	TRBJ1-1	-	TGTGCCAGCAGTCCTCCCGACAGGGTAGCTGAAGCTTTCTTT	CASSPPDRVAEAFF
-	TRBV15	TRBJ1-5	-	TGTGCCACCAGCCCCGGGGAGGCAAGTCAGCCCCAGCATTTT	CATSPGEASQPQHF
TRBD1	TRBV20-1	TRBJ1-6	-	TGCAGTGCCGAGACAGGGAAAAGCCTCCACTTT	CSAETGKSLHF
-	TRBV13	TRBJ1-1	-	TGTGCCAGCAGCTCATTTCAGAAGAACACTGAAGCTTTCTTT	CASSSFQKNTEAFF
TRBD1	TRBV15	TRBJ1-2	-	TGTGCCACCAGCAACTCCGGGACAGCGTATGGCTACACCTTC	CATSNSGTAYGYTF
TRBD1	TRBV4-1	TRBJ1-1	-	TGCGCCAGCAGCGTCGGGACAGCGGATATGAACACTGAAGCTTTCTTT	CASSVGTADMNTEAFF
TRBD2	TRBV28	TRBJ2-7	-	TGTGCCAGCAGTCCAGCGGGGTTAGAGCAGTACTTC	CASSPAGLEQYF
-	TRBV9	TRBJ2-1	-	TGTGCCAGCAGCCCCACAGGGCTCTCCTACAATGAGCAGTTCTTC	CASSPTGLSYNEQFF
-	TRBV7-9	TRBJ1-4	-	TGTGCCAGCAGCTTAGGGGGGGAGGAAAAACTGTTTTTT	CASSLGGEEKLFF
TRBD1	TRBV28	TRBJ1-3	-	TGTGCCAGCATCCAGGGGGTGAGCTCTGGAAACACCATATATTTT	CASIQGVSSGNTIYF
-	TRBV6-5	TRBJ1-3	-	TGTGCCAGCACCGGGGGGTCCTCTGGAAACACCATATATTTT	CASTGGSSGNTIYF
-	TRBV27	TRBJ2-7	-	TGTGCCAGCAGTCCTGGCCGCAGGGGGGTCTACGAGCAGTACTTC	CASSPGRRGVYEQYF
TRBD1	TRBV4-1	TRBJ1-2	-	TGCGCCAGCAGCCCCCGACAGGGCCCAGCGTATGGCCACACCTTC	CASSPRQGPAYGHTF
-	TRBV4-2	TRBJ2-5	-	TGTGCCAGCAGCCAAGGGGGGGAAGAGACCCAGTACTTC	CASSQGGEETQYF
-	TRBV5-1	TRBJ2-1	-	TGCGCCAGCAGCTTGGAAGCCTCGAATGAGCAGTTCTTC	CASSLEASNEQFF
-	TRBV28	TRBJ2-7	-	TGTGCCAGCAGCCGATCCGTCCTTCTACAGGGATCGGGGTGGGAGCAGTACTTC	CASSRSVLLQGSGWEQYF
-	TRBV7-2	TRBJ2-1	-	TGTGCCAGCAGCCCGCCGGGTGAGCAGTTCTTC	CASSPPGEQFF
-	TRBV19	TRBJ2-7	-	TGTGCCAGTAGCCCCCAGGGGTACTCCTACGAGCAGTACTTC	CASSPQGYSYEQYF
TRBD2	TRBV7-9	TRBJ2-7	-	TGTGCCAGCAGCTTAGGGGGGGGTTCCTACGAGCAGTACTTC	CASSLGGGSYEQYF
-	TRBV4-2	TRBJ1-1	-	TGTGCCAGCAGCCAAGGCCGAATATCGGGGGGCACTGAAGCTTTCTTT	CASSQGRISGGTEAFF
TRBD1	TRBV7-3	TRBJ2-3	-	TGTGCCAGCAGCAACCTACAGGGGGCCTTTTCGCCAGATACGCAGTATTTT	CASSNLQGAFSPDTQYF
-	TRBV10-3	TRBJ2-2	-	TGTGCCATCAGGGGCAGGGGAAGGACCAACACCGGGGAGCTGTTTTTT	CAIRGRGRTNTGELFF
TRBD1	TRBV6-4	TRBJ1-1	-	TGTGCCAGCAGTAAACGGGCGGGGACAGGGGATACTGAAGCTTTCTTT	CASSKRAGTGDTEAFF
TRBD1	TRBV10-3	TRBJ1-1	few	TGTGCCATCAGAAGACAGGGGGAAACTGAAGCTTTCTTT	CAIRRQGETEAFF
TRBD2	TRBV5-6	TRBJ2-5	-	TGTGCCAGCACTAACAAGATGAGGACTAGCGGGGGTGAGACCCAGTACTTC	CASTNKMRTSGGETQYF
-	TRBV4-2	TRBJ1-6	-	TGTGCCAGCAGCCAAGATAGGCGGAGCTCAGCCCACTTT	CASSQDRRSSAHF
-	TRBV18	TRBJ1-4	-	TGTGCCAGCTCTCACACAGCAACTAATGAAAAACTGTTTTTT	CASSHTATNEKLFF
-	TRBV5-1	TRBJ1-2	-	TGCGCCAGCAGCTTGGCCATAGGGACTACTGGCTACACCTTC	CASSLAIGTTGYTF
TRBD1	TRBV10-3	TRBJ2-3	-	TGTGCCATCAGTGTTCTCCCCCTCAATTTTATAGGACAGGGGGGCACAGATACGCAGTATTTT	CAISVLPLNFIGQGGTDTQYF
-	TRBV19	TRBJ1-1	-	TGTGCCAGTAGTGAGTCGGGGGGTCTTCAAGCTTTCTTT	CASSESGGLQAFF
-	TRBV7-9	TRBJ2-2	-	TGTGCCAGCAGAATCGGACAAATCACCGGGGAGCTGTTTTTT	CASRIGQITGELFF
TRBD2	TRBV10-2	TRBJ2-7	-	TGCGCCAGCAGTGAGTCGGGCCTAGCGGGCTACGAGCAGTACTTC	CASSESGLAGYEQYF
-	TRBV27	TRBJ2-1	-	TGTGCCAGCAGTTTAAACGGTGATGAGCAGTTCTTC	CASSLNGDEQFF
TRBD1	TRBV7-9	TRBJ1-3	-	TGTGCCAGCAGCTGGACAGGGTCTGGAAACACCATATATTTT	CASSWTGSGNTIYF
TRBD1	TRBV28	TRBJ2-5	-	TGTGCCAGCAGTTTATCACAGGGGGCAGGGTCAGAGACCCAGTACTTC	CASSLSQGAGSETQYF
TRBD1	TRBV27	TRBJ1-2	-	TGTGCCAGCAGTCCCCCCGGACAGGGGATTTCTGGCTACACCTTC	CASSPPGQGISGYTF
-	TRBV18	TRBJ2-1	-	TGTGCCAGCTCACCTAGGGACTTCTCCTACAATGAGCAGTTCTTC	CASSPRDFSYNEQFF
TRBD1	TRBV7-8	TRBJ2-7	-	TGTGCCAGCAGCTTAGCGCGAGGGGGACAGGTTCCCTACGAGCAGTACTTC	CASSLARGGQVPYEQYF
-	TRBV29-1	TRBJ2-7	-	TGCAGCGTCCAGCCCGGGATCTCCTACGAGCAGTACTTC	CSVQPGISYEQYF
TRBD1	TRBV19	TRBJ1-1	once	TGTGCCAGTAGTATAGTGGGACAGGGAATGAAGGGTACTGAAGCTTTCTTT	CASSIVGQGMKGTEAFF
-	TRBV2	TRBJ1-3	-	TGTGCCAGCATTCAGGGTAGCTCTGGAAACACCATATATTTT	CASIQGSSGNTIYF
-	TRBV5-5	TRBJ2-3	-	TGTGCCAGCAGTTCCCCGGGGGGCAGTCAGTATTTT	CASSSPGGSQYF
TRBD1	TRBV19	TRBJ1-1	few	TGTGCCAGTAGTATATTTCAGGGGGCGAGGAACACTGAAGCTTTCTTT	CASSIFQGARNTEAFF
TRBD1	TRBV7-8	TRBJ1-6	-	TGTGCCAGCAGCAAGCAGGGGGCCCCCTATAATTCACCCCTCCACTTT	CASSKQGAPYNSPLHF
-	TRBV19	TRBJ2-2	-	TGTGCCAGTAGACCCGCCCCGGGCACCGGGGAGCTGTTTTTT	CASRPAPGTGELFF
TRBD1	TRBV6-5	TRBJ2-1	-	TGTGCCAGCAGGCGGGGACAGGGACCCTACAATGAGCAGTTCTTC	CASRRGQGPYNEQFF
-	TRBV18	TRBJ2-2	-	TGTGCCAGCTCACCACGACAGAACACCGGGGAGCTGTTTTTT	CASSPRQNTGELFF
-	TRBV28	TRBJ1-1	-	TGTGCCAGCAGGGGGCGACCTGAAGCTTTCTTT	CASRGRPEAFF
TRBD2	TRBV4-3	TRBJ2-1	-	TGCGCCAGCAGCCAAGATCGGAGCGGGGGGCCATACAATGAGCAGTTCTTC	CASSQDRSGGPYNEQFF
-	TRBV11-2	TRBJ2-1	-	TGTGCCAGCAGCTCTCTAGAGGGAACTAGTGGAAATGAGCAGTTCTTC	CASSSLEGTSGNEQFF
TRBD1	TRBV14	TRBJ1-1	-	TGTGCCAGCAGGCAAGGGGGCAAGGTCGAAGCTTTCTTT	CASRQGGKVEAFF
TRBD1	TRBV7-3	TRBJ1-1	few	TGTGCCAGCAGCCCCAACAACCCGACAGGGTTCGGGTCGGGAAACACTGAAGCTTTCTTT	CASSPNNPTGFGSGNTEAFF
TRBD1	TRBV12-5	TRBJ2-3	-	TGTGCTAGTGGCCCGACAGGGGATACGCAGTATTTT	CASGPTGDTQYF